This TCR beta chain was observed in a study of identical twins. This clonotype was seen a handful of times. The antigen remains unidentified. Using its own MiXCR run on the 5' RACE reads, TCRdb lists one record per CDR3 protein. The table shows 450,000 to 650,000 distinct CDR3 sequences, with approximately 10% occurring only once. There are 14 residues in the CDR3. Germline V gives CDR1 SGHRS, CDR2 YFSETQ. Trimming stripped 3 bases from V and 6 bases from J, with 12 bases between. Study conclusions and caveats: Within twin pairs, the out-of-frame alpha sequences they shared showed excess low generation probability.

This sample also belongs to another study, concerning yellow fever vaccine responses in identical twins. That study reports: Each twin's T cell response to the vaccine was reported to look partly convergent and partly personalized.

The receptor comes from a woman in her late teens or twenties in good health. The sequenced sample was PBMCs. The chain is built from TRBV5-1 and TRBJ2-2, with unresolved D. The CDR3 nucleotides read TGCGCCAGCAGCTCCGAGCCGAGGTCCGGGGAGCTGTTTTTT. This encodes CASSSEPRSGELFF. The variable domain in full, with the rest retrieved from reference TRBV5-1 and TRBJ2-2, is KAGVTQTPRYLIKTRGQQVTLSCSPISGHRSVSWYQQTPGQGLQFLFEYFSETQRNKGNFPGRFSGRQFSNSRSEMNVSTLELGDSALYLCASSSEPRSGELFFGEGSRLTVL.